This T cell receptor beta chain was recorded in a study of cytomegalovirus exposure and HLA in healthy donors. Study-level findings and limits: Immune exposure data for these donors was limited to CMV serostatus. For most subjects, TCR beta sequences were reported to predict HLA-A and HLA-B alleles with accuracy. The CMV antigen specificity of a few CMV-associated chains was confirmed through in vitro analysis.

V shed 4 bases and J 5 bases; nucleotides not matched to a gene: 1. This CDR3 contains 12 residues. Germline CDR1 reads SQVTM; CDR2 reads ANQGSEA. The PCR was carried out with 60 Vbeta primers and 13 Jbeta primers. Some clones are missing from TCRdb's copy, which holds only in-frame ones; the method was immunoSEQ multiplex PCR. The top ten clones hold over 2.5% of a sample with about 120,000 clones, about 79% of them seen once. About this clone: Its cognate antigen is unknown.

The chain is built from TRBV29-1 and TRBJ2-5; TRBD2 matches 10 bases. The sample comprised PBMCs. The source of this sequence is a woman aged 50 to 60 in good health and CMV-seronegative. The CDR3 spells CSVGAGGETQYF. The CDR3 coding sequence is TGCAGCGTTGGAGCGGGAGGGGAGACCCAGTACTTC.